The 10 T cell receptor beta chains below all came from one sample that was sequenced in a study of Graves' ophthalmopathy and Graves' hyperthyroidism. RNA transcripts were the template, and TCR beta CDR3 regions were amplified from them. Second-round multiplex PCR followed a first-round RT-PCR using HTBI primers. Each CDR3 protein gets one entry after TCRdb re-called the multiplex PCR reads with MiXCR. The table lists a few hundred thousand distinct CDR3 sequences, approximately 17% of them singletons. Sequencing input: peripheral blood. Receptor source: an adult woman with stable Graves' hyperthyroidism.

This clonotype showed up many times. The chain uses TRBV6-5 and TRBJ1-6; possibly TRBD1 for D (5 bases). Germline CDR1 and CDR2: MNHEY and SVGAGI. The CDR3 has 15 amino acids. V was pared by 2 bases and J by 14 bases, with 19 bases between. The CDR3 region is CASSYAPGRSGALHF. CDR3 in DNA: TGTGCCAGCAGTTACGCTCCAGGGAGGTCCGGGGCCCTCCACTTT.

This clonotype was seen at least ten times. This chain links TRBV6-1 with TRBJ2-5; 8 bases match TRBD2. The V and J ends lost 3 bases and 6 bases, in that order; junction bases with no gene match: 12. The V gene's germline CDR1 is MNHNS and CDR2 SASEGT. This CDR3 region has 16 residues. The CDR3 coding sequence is TGTGCCAGCAGTGATTTCACTAGCGGAGTATTTAAGACCCAGTACTTC. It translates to CASSDFTSGVFKTQYF.

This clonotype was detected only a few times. Written as DNA, the CDR3 is TGCGCCAGCAGCCCCTATTGGACTAGCGGGGCAAACCTGTACTTC. Residues: CASSPYWTSGANLYF. The chain links TRBV4-1 to TRBJ2-7, with TRBD2 matching 12 bases. Germline assignment: CDR1 MGHRA and CDR2 YSYEKL. V lost 4 bases, J lost 12 bases, and 13 bases stayed unmatched. CDR3 length: 15 residues.

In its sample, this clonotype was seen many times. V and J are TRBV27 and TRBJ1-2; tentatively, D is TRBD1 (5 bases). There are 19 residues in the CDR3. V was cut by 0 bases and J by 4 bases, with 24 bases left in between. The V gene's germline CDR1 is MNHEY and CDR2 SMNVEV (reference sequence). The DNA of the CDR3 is TGTGCCAGCAGTTTATCCACGGGGGGGGGTAAGGCAGGCAGCTATGGCTACACCTTC. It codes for CASSLSTGGGKAGSYGYTF.

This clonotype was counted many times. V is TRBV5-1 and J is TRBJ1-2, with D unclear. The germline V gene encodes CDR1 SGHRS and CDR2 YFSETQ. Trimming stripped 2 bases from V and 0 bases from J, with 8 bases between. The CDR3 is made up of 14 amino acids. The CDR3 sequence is CASSFGSTNYGYTF. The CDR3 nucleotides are TGCGCCAGCAGCTTTGGCAGTACTAACTATGGCTACACCTTC. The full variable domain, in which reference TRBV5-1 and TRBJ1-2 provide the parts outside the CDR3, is KAGVTQTPRYLIKTRGQQVTLSCSPISGHRSVSWYQQTPGQGLQFLFEYFSETQRNKGNFPGRFSGRQFSNSRSEMNVSTLELGDSALYLCASSFGSTNYGYTFGSGTRLTVV.

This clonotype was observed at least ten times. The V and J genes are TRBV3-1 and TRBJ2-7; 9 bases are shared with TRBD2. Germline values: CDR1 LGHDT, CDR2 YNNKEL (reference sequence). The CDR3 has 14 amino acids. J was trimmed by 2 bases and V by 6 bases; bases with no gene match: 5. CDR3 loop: CASRDSGRPYEQYF. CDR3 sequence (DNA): TGTGCCAGCAGAGATAGCGGGAGACCCTACGAGCAGTACTTC.

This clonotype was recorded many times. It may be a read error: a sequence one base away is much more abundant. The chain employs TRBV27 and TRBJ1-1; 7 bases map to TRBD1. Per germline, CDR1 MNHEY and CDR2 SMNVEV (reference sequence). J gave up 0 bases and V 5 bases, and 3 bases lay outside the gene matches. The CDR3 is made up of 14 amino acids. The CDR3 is CASSATGVNTEAFF. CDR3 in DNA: TGTGCCAGCAGTGCTACAGGGGTGAACACTGAAGCTTTCTTT.

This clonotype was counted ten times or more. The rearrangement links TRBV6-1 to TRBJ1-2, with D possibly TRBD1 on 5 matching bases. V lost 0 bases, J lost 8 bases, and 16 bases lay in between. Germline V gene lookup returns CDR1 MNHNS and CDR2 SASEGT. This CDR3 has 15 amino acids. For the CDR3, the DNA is TGTGCCAGCAGTGAAGCATTAGGGGCGCGTGGAGGCTACACCTTC. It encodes CASSEALGARGGYTF.

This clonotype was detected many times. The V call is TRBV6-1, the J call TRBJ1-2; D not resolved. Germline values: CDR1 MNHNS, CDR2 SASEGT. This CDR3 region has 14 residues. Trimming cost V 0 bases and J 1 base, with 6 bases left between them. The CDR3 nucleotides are TGTGCCAGCAGTGAAGCGCCCGATAACTATGGCTACACCTTC. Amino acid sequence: CASSEAPDNYGYTF.

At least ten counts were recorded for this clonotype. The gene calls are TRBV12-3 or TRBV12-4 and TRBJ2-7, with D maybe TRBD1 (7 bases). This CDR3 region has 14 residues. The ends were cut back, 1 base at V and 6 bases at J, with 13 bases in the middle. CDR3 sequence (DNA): TGTGCCAGCAGTTTAGTGCGGGACAGATCCGAGCAGTACTTC. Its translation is CASSLVRDRSEQYF.